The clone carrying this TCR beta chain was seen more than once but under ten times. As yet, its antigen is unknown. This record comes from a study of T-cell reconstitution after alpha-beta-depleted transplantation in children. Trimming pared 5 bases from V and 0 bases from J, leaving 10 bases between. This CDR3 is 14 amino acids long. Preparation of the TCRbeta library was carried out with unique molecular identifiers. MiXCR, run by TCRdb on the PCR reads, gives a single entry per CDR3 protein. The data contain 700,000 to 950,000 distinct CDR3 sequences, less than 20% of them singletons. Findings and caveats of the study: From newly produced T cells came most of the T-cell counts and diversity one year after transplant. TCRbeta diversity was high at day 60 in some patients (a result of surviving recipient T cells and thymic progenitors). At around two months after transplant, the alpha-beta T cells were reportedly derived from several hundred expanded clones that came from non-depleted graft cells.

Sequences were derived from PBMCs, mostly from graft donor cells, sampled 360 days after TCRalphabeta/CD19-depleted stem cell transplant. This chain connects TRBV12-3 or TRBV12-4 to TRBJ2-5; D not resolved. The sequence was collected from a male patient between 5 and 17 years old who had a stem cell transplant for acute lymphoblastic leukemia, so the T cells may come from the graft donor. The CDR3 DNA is TGTGCCAGCAGTCCAAATTCGTACCAAGAGACCCAGTACTTC. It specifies CASSPNSYQETQYF.